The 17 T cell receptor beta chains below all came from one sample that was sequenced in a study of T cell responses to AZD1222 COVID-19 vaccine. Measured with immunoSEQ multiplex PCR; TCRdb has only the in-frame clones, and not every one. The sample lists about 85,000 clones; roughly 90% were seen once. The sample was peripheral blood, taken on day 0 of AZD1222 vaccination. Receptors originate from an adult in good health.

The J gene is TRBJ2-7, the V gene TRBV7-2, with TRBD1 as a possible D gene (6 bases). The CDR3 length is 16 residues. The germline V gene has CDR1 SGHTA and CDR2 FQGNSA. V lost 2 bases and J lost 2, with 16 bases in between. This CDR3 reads CASSLTPAQGPYEQYF. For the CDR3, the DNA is TGTGCCAGCAGCTTAACACCCGCGCAGGGGCCCTACGAGCAGTACTTC.

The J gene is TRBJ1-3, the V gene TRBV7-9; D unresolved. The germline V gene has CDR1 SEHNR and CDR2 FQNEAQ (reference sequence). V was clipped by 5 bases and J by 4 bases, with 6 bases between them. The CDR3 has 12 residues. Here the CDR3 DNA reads TGTGCCAGCAGCGCCGAAGGAAACACCATATATTTT. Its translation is CASSAEGNTIYF.

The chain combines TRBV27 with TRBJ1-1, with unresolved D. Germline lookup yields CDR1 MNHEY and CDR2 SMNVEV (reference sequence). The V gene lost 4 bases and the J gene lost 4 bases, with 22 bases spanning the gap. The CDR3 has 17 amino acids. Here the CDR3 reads CASSSRFFRNPSTEAFF. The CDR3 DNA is TGTGCCAGCAGTTCCCGATTTTTCCGGAATCCGAGCACTGAAGCTTTCTTT.

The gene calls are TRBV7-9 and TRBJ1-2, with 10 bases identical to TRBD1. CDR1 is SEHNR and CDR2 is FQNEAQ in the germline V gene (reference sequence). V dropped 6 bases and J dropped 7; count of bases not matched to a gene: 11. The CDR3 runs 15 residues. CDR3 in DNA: TGTGCCAGCAGACTCCCGGGACAGGGGAAACGTGGCTACACCTTC. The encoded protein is CASRLPGQGKRGYTF.

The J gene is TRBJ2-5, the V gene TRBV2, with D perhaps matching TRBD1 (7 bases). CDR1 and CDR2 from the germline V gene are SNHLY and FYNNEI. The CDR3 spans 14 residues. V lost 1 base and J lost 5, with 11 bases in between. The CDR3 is CASSEEGAGETQYF. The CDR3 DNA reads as TGTGCCAGCAGTGAAGAGGGGGCGGGGGAGACCCAGTACTTC. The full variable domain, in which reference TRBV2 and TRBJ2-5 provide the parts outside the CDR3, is EPEVTQTPSHQVTQMGQEVILRCVPISNHLYFYWYRQILGQKVEFLVSFYNNEISEKSEIFDDQFSVERPDGSNFTLKIRSTKLEDSAMYFCASSEEGAGETQYFGPGTRLLVL.

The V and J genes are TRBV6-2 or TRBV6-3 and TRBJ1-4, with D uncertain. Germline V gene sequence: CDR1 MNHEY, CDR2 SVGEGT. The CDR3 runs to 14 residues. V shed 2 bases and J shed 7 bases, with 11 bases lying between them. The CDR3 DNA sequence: TGTGCCAGCAGTTACGGGCAGGACGGTGAAAAACTGTTTTTT. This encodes CASSYGQDGEKLFF.

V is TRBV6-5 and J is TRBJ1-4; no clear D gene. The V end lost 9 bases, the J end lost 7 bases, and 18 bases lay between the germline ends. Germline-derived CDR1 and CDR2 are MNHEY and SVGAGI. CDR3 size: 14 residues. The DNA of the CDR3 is TGTGCCAGTACGACGGAGGGATTTGGTGAAAAACTGTTTTTT. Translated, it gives CASTTEGFGEKLFF.

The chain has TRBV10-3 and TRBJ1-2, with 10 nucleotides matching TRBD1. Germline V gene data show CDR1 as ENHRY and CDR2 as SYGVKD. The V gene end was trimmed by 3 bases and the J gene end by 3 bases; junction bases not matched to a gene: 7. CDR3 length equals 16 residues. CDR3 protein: CAISDTGQGEDYGYTF. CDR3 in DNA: TGTGCCATCAGTGATACTGGACAGGGGGAAGACTATGGCTACACCTTC.

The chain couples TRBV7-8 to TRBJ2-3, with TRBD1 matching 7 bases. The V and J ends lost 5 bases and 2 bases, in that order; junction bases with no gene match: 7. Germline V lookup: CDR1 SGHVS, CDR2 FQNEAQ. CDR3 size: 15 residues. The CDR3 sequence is CASSDGDSFTDTQYF. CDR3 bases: TGTGCCAGCAGCGACGGGGACAGCTTCACAGATACGCAGTATTTT. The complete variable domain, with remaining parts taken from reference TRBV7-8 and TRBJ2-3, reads GAGVSQSPRYKVAKRGQDVALRCDPISGHVSLFWYQQALGQGPEFLTYFQNEAQLDKSGLPSDRFFAERPEGSVSTLKIQRTQQEDSAVYLCASSDGDSFTDTQYFGPGTRLTVL.

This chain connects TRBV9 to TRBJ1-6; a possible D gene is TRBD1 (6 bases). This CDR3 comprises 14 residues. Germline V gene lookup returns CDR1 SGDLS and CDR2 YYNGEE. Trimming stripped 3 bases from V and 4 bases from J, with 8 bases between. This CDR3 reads CASSAGQYNSPLHF. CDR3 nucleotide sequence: TGTGCCAGCAGCGCAGGACAGTATAATTCACCCCTCCACTTT.

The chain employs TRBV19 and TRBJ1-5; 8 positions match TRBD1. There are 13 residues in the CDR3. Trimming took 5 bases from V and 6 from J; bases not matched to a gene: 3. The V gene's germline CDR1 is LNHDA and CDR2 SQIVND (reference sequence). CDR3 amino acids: CASSSDRVQPQHF. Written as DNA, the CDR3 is TGTGCCAGTAGTTCGGACAGGGTTCAGCCCCAGCATTTT.

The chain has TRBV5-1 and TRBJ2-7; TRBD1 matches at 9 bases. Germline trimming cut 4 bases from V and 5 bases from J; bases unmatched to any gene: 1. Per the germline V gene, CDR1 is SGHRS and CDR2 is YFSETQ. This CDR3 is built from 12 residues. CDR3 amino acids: CASSRTGDEQYF. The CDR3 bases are TGCGCCAGCAGCCGGACAGGGGACGAGCAGTACTTC.

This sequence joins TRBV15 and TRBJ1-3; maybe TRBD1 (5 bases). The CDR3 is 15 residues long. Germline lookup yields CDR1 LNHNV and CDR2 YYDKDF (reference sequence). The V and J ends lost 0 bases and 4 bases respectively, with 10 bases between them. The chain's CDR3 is CATSRDRARGNTIYF. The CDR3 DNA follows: TGTGCCACCAGCAGAGACAGGGCACGCGGAAACACCATATATTTT.

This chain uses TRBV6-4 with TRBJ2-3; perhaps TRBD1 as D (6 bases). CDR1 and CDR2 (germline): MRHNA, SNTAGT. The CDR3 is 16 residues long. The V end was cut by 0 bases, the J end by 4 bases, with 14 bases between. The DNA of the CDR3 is TGTGCCAGCAGTGACTCGAGCAGGGGAACCCCAGATACGCAGTATTTT. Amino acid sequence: CASSDSSRGTPDTQYF.

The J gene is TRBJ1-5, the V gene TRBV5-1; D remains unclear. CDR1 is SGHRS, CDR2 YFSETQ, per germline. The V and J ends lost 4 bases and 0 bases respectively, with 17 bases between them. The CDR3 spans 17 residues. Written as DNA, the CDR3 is TGCGCCAGCAGCCCCGAGGGTGGAGCAAATAGCAATCAGCCCCAGCATTTT. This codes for CASSPEGGANSNQPQHF.

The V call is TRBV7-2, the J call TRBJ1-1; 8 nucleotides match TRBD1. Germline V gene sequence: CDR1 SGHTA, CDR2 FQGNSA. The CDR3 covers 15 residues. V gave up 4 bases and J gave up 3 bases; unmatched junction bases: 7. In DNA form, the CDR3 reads TGTGCCAGCAGCTCACCCCTGACAGGGGACACTGAAGCTTTCTTT. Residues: CASSSPLTGDTEAFF. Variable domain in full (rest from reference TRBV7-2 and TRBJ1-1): GAGVSQSPSNKVTEKGKDVELRCDPISGHTALYWYRQSLGQGLEFLIYFQGNSAPDKSGLPSDRFSAERTGGSVSTLTIQRTQQEDSAVYLCASSSPLTGDTEAFFGQGTRLTVV.

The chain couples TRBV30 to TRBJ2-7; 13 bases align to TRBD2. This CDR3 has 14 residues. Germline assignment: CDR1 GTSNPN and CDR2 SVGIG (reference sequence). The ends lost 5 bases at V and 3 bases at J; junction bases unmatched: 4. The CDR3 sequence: CAWSGLAGHYEQYF. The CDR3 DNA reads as TGTGCCTGGTCGGGACTAGCGGGACACTACGAGCAGTACTTC.